This TCR beta chain was captured in a study of cytomegalovirus exposure and HLA in healthy donors (dated by TCRdb to the late 2010s). Broadly, across the study: An earlier analysis of roughly 500 of the donors reported over 250 Gb of sequence data and 95 million to 120 million unique TCR beta sequences obtained from roughly 180 million T cells. Approximately 300 gigabases of sequencing data and approximately 92 million unique TCR sequences made up an early release that covered several hundred HLA-typed donors. Every repertoire in the discovery cohort had been generated on one and the same sequencing platform. The number of typed donors differed by locus: about 620-640 for A, B, C, DRB1 and DQB1; approximately 520 for DQA1; some 610 for DPA1; and about 450 for DPB1. An earlier analysis of around 540 of the donors applied high-throughput TCR beta sequencing to assess whether each TCR beta V gene segment acted as functional or pseudogenic. In a later genetic analysis, genome-wide SNP genotypes for about 65% of the roughly 670 donors were used, and that subset was treated as a discovery cohort. The study combined high-throughput TCR immunosequencing, statistical association of individual TCRs with disease status, and machine learning to predict cytomegalovirus infection status. Across 300 to 400 genotyped donors of the cohort, an average of roughly 200,000 unique TCR beta nucleotide sequences per donor were sequenced, and roughly 20% of those sequences were non-productive. Both class I and class II loci were covered by HLA typing, at four-digit resolution. The study used immunosequencing to profile the T cell repertoires of approximately 640 subjects and linked those repertoires to cytomegalovirus serostatus. A later analysis re-analyzed previously published TCR beta repertoires from roughly 690 donors and added high-resolution HLA genotyping to study TCR occurrence patterns. The later analysis used no new phenotypic data to find candidate immune exposures, relying instead on TCR beta sequences and their occurrence across donors. Besides the first cohort of around 670 subjects, a separate validation cohort made up of some 110 different subjects was used. Because of strong linkage in the cohort, a handful of DR-DQ haplotypes were treated as single units for association and clustering. The genetic ancestry cluster associated with self-reported Caucasian donors included approximately 85% of the approximately 400 genotyped donors. Donor age, sex, ethnicity and CMV serostatus were compiled alongside the repertoire data. The aim of the study was to test whether cataloging public T cell receptors could identify signatures of past pathogen exposure.

This clone came up once. What antigen it recognizes has not been identified. No base quality information exists; no much larger clone differs at one position. Libraries were made using the immunoSEQ multiplex PCR assay. The multiplex PCR relied on a mix of 60 forward primers for TCR Vbeta segments and 13 reverse primers for TCR Jbeta segments. Amplification of the CDR3 region of rearranged TCR beta genes was performed with a multiplex PCR assay on genomic DNA. The amplified TCR beta libraries were sequenced on the Illumina HiSeq System as 87-base-pair reads. In the paper's pipeline: A later analysis counted approximately 84 million unique TCR beta chains across the approximately 700 repertoires, and 10 million to 12 million of these chains were shared by at least two donors. To remove PCR and sequencing errors, raw reads were error-corrected and collapsed into unique sequences using a nearest-neighbor algorithm that merged closely related sequences. V, D and J gene segments were assigned by aligning CDR3 sequences to IMGT reference sequences. For a sequence to be retained, at least a six-nucleotide match to both a V gene segment and a J gene segment was required. A rearrangement was called productive if the CDR3 had no stop codons and remained in frame with V and J, and every other rearrangement was called non-productive. Following IMGT convention, CDR3 was defined as the stretch from the second conserved V-encoded cysteine to the conserved J-encoded phenylalanine. The earlier analysis of about 610 of the donors excluded any sequence lacking an unambiguous match to a single V gene segment. An earlier analysis of a few hundred of the donors called V segments functional above 56.7% productive rearrangements and segregating when the between-donor standard deviation exceeded 5%. To diagnose cytomegalovirus status from the catalog of TCR beta chain sequences, a statistical classification framework was built. V and J gene assignment, in a later analysis, came from comparing TCR nucleotide sequences with IMGT/GENE-DB human TR gene sequences. A later analysis assigned CDR3 sequences and most-parsimonious VDJ recombination scenarios with the TCRdist pipeline. In a later analysis, each TCR beta chain was defined by its CDR3 amino acid sequence together with its V-gene family, and reads lacking a unique V-gene family were excluded. To address suspected cross-contamination and a sequencing artifact, a later analysis removed 592 highly shared, low-generation-probability nucleotide sequences. A later analysis calculated a clonal expansion index for each public chain from normalized within-repertoire ranks of inferred template counts. In a later analysis, generation probabilities were computed with a VDJ recombination model fitted to out-of-frame rearrangements, and the resulting probabilities were checked against IGoR. Hypergeometric tests were used in a later analysis to score TCR-TCR, TCR-HLA and TCR-CMV co-occurrence, with a repertoire-size bias correction applied to the TCR pairs. False discovery rates were estimated in a later analysis by permuting HLA or CMV assignments 20 times. In a later analysis, co-occurring TCRs were grouped with DBSCAN, and TCRdist sequence similarity was added when clustering was performed within HLA-allele-positive subsets. Repertoires with fewer than 30,000 or more than 120,000 public chains, plus five repertoires with anomalous nucleotide sharing, were excluded from co-occurrence clustering. Held by TCRdb, this immuneACCESS table contains in-frame sequences only and omits some clones. Under half of the omission traces to an unresolved V gene where checked; the cause of the rest is unknown. D and trimming were read from the DNA, whereas the V and J calls and clone size are those reported in that table. The sample data list some 120,000 clones, and over 70% of these were observed just once. The ten largest clones take up roughly 1.6% of the sample.

In the germline V gene, CDR1 corresponds to MDHEN and CDR2 to SYDVKM. V and J lose 5 bases and 8 bases, and a span of 9 bases separates them. CDR3 length: 11 amino acids, cysteine to phenylalanine. Only the CDR3 DNA stays, 33 bases, in frame from base 1. The full study reports these points: Immune exposure information for the cohort was limited to CMV serostatus. Because some donors lacked HLA typing at each locus, the association tests relied only on the typed subset. Compared with equally common non-associated chains, HLA-associated TCR beta chains in a later analysis were more clonally expanded and had lower generation probabilities. This cohort had only TCR beta chains sequenced, and the lack of alpha or paired-chain data limited which features could be detected. In a later genetic analysis, fewer N-insertions in productive TCRs were reported among donors in an Asian-associated ancestry cluster than the roughly 640-donor mean. Correlated functional status among segregating V segments might be attributable to linkage disequilibrium, but an unknown experimental factor could not be ruled out. In vitro tests confirmed that three of the cytomegalovirus-associated TCR beta chains recognize cytomegalovirus antigens. About 17 rarely observed V segments, including chromosome 9 orphons, were excluded from the earlier analysis of about 600 of the donors because counts were too low. A cluster of highly shared sequence variants was judged likely to represent a technical artifact of the sequencing pipeline. A further reported finding was that TCR beta sequences accurately predicted the HLA-A and HLA-B alleles for most subjects in the first cohort. In the study, some 160 TCR beta chains were listed as associated with cytomegalovirus. Most TCR sequences were observed very rarely across donors, whereas some public TCRs were present in many individuals. In an earlier analysis of under 600 of the donors, most TCR beta V segments were observed in productive rearrangements about 87% or about 30% of the time, broadly matching IMGT annotations. Specific HLA alleles were associated with 15,000 to 20,000 TCR beta sequences at a false discovery rate of 0.05 in a later analysis. The presence/absence analyses assumed that sequencing depth was roughly uniform across donors, and that assumption may not be true. A later genetic analysis associated a missense DCLRE1C variant with V-gene and J-gene trimming of TCR beta chains, and an independent cohort replicated the association. The authors suggested that the approach could potentially be generalized to other disease states and immunological phenotypes. The classifier was reported to diagnose cytomegalovirus status with high specificity and sensitivity in both the original and validation cohorts. Some IMGT-functional V segments, including TRBV6-2 and TRBV6-3, could not be distinguished by the 87-base-pair reads and were therefore excluded. Assigning TCR associations to individual alleles was difficult when HLA alleles, especially DR and DQ, strongly co-occurred. Several of the top co-occurrence clusters appeared to be linked to parvovirus B19, influenza, CMV and Epstein-Barr virus, according to a later analysis. A later analysis found that TCR association rates varied across HLA loci, with DRB1 alleles showing the most associated TCRs and HLA-C alleles the fewest. A later analysis found that most CMV-associated TCR beta chains appeared HLA-restricted, with HLA associations seemingly driven largely by CMV exposure.

The cohort consisted of hundreds of healthy bone marrow donors. All cohort members were sampled while nominally healthy, although unrecorded immune exposures were likely present. The donor tested CMV seronegative and was one of the 352 seronegative cohort members. Each donor provided a peripheral blood sample, and peripheral blood mononuclear cells were used for TCR beta sequencing. The Qiagen DNeasy Blood Extraction Kit was used to extract genomic DNA from the blood cell samples. The chain was built from TRBV28 and TRBJ1-1, with the identity of the D gene unclear. The specimen sequenced was PBMCs. This clonotype was sampled from a woman younger than 30 in good health and CMV-seronegative. The encoded CDR3 is CASSPSHEAFF. The sequenced DNA is TGTGCCAGCAGTCCAAGCCACGAAGCTTTCTTT.